These T cell receptor beta chains were read from a single sample in a study of T cell changes during pregnancy in multiple sclerosis. Using immunoSEQ multiplex PCR, the repertoire was profiled, and TCRdb retains in-frame clones only, with some absent. Among around 68,000 clones, 90% were seen once, and the ten largest hold 1.5%. The sample in question was peripheral blood, obtained in the third trimester of pregnancy. These receptors were obtained from a female donor with multiple sclerosis, enrolled in a pregnancy study. CDR3s include the opening cysteine and the closing phenylalanine or tryptophan. D genes are given only for firm matches. Some rows mark clone size as missing; the rest say once, few, many or name a class of expanded clone.

d_gene	v_gene	j_gene	abundance	CDR3nt	CDR3aa
NA	TRBV14	TRBJ1-5	NA	TGTGCCAGCAGCCAACGTGGACACCGATCAGGGCAGCCCCAGCATTTT	CASSQRGHRSGQPQHF
NA	TRBV7-2	TRBJ1-4	NA	TGTGCCAGCAGCTTAGGGGAGGAAAAACTGTTTTTT	CASSLGEEKLFF
NA	TRBV29-1	TRBJ1-3	NA	TGCAGCGTTGAAAGTGGAGTGCGCGGAAACACCATATATTTT	CSVESGVRGNTIYF
NA	TRBV18	TRBJ1-2	NA	TGTGCCAGCTCACCTCTACAGGCCCAGGATGGCTACACCTTC	CASSPLQAQDGYTF
TRBD2	TRBV5-1	TRBJ2-7	few	TGCGCCAGCAGCTTAAAGCTAGCGGGAGCACACGAGCAGTACTTC	CASSLKLAGAHEQYF
NA	TRBV4-2	TRBJ2-1	NA	TGTGCCAGCAGCCAAGTTCCTTCCGGGAGAAGGGGCAATGAGCAGTTCTTC	CASSQVPSGRRGNEQFF
NA	TRBV4-3	TRBJ1-2	NA	TGCGCCAGCAGCCCGCGGACAGATAATTATGGCTACACCTTC	CASSPRTDNYGYTF
TRBD1	TRBV6-6	TRBJ1-2	NA	TGTGCCAGCAGTTCCGGACAGGGGGGGAAGTATGGCTACACCTTC	CASSSGQGGKYGYTF
TRBD2	TRBV7-2	TRBJ2-7	NA	TGTGCCAGCAGCTTTTTGACTAGCGCTTACGAGCAGTACTTC	CASSFLTSAYEQYF
TRBD2	TRBV19	TRBJ2-1	NA	TGTGCCAGTAGTATAGGACCCTTGCATCGGGGGGGCCTCGATGAGCAGTTCTTC	CASSIGPLHRGGLDEQFF
NA	TRBV6-1	TRBJ2-7	NA	TGTGCCAGCAGTGAAGACACCCTTAGAGGCTACGAGCAGTACTTC	CASSEDTLRGYEQYF
NA	TRBV7-2	TRBJ2-3	NA	TGTGCCAGCAGCGCGTTCGGAGATACGCAGTATTTT	CASSAFGDTQYF
NA	TRBV28	TRBJ2-7	NA	TGTGCCAGCACCGTGGGGGCCCCCACCTACGAGCAGTACTTC	CASTVGAPTYEQYF
NA	TRBV19	TRBJ2-7	few	TGTGCCAGTAGTAGAAGGGGGTCTTACGAGCAGTACTTC	CASSRRGSYEQYF
TRBD1	TRBV19	TRBJ1-1	once	TGTGCCAGTAATTCGGGACAGGGGACGACTGAAGCTTTCTTT	CASNSGQGTTEAFF
NA	TRBV7-2	TRBJ1-5	NA	TGTGCCAGCAGCTACCGCCGCGGGAATCAGCCCCAGCATTTT	CASSYRRGNQPQHF
TRBD1	TRBV30	TRBJ1-3	NA	TGTGCCTGGAGTGGGACAGGGAACAGAAACACCATATATTTT	CAWSGTGNRNTIYF
TRBD1	TRBV25-1	TRBJ1-4	NA	TGTGCCAGCAGCCCCGGGACAGGGTATGAAAAACTGTTTTTT	CASSPGTGYEKLFF
TRBD1	TRBV4-2	TRBJ1-2	NA	TGTGCCAGCAGCCAAATCACCGGGACAGGGATTACTCCGGGCTACACCTTC	CASSQITGTGITPGYTF
NA	TRBV20-1	TRBJ1-2	NA	TGCAGTGCTTCAGATTACTATGGCTACACCTTC	CSASDYYGYTF
TRBD1	TRBV2	TRBJ1-2	few	TGTGCCAGCAGTGAAAGGGGACAGGGCCTGGTGGTACATGATGGCTACACCTTC	CASSERGQGLVVHDGYTF
NA	TRBV6-5	TRBJ1-1	NA	TGTGCCAGCAGATTCGAAGGGGCTGAAGCTTTCTTT	CASRFEGAEAFF
TRBD1	TRBV19	TRBJ2-7	NA	TGTGCCAGTAGTAGCCCAGGGGGCGGCTACGAGCAGTACTTC	CASSSPGGGYEQYF
TRBD2	TRBV7-2	TRBJ2-3	NA	TGTGCCAGCAGCCTAATGCTAGTAGCGGGTATTAGCACAGATACGCAGTATTTT	CASSLMLVAGISTDTQYF
TRBD1	TRBV7-7	TRBJ2-2	few	TGTGCCAGCAGCTTAGGACAGGGAGCGAACACCGGGGAGCTGTTTTTT	CASSLGQGANTGELFF
NA	TRBV25-1	TRBJ2-7	NA	TGTGCCAGCAGTGGGACGGACTATTTGGCCTACGAGCAGTACTTC	CASSGTDYLAYEQYF
TRBD1	TRBV19	TRBJ1-5	NA	TGTGCCAGTAGTATGGGACAGGGTCTAATTCAGCCCCAGCATTTT	CASSMGQGLIQPQHF
TRBD2	TRBV6-1	TRBJ2-2	NA	TGTGCCAGCAGTGAAAGGGGTGGGGGGGCGAACACCGGGGAGCTGTTTTTT	CASSERGGGANTGELFF
NA	TRBV5-1	TRBJ1-1	NA	TGCGCCAGCAGCTCGACAGCGGAAGCTTTCTTT	CASSSTAEAFF
NA	TRBV6-5	TRBJ1-1	NA	TGTGCCAGCAGTAAGTATACTACGCGGAGAGCTTTCTTT	CASSKYTTRRAFF
NA	TRBV10-1	TRBJ2-2	once	TGCGCCAGCAGCTTAAATCCAGGGGACACCGGGGAGCTGTTTTTT	CASSLNPGDTGELFF
TRBD1	TRBV5-1	TRBJ1-1	NA	TGCGCCAGCAGCTTGGGCCTGGACAGGGGGACCGAAGCTTTCTTT	CASSLGLDRGTEAFF
NA	TRBV28	TRBJ1-3	NA	TGTGCCAGCAGTACCCGGGGAGGGGGAAACGGAAACACCATATATTTT	CASSTRGGGNGNTIYF